This is a list of T cell receptor beta chains from one sample in a study of beta chain features in type 1 diabetes. Clones were read by immunoSEQ multiplex PCR, and TCRdb kept only the in-frame ones, dropping some. Among fewer than 350,000 clones listed, about 18% were seen once. The sequencing input was naive CD4+ T cells from blood. The origin of the receptors is a young woman in good health. CDR3s include the opening cysteine and the closing phenylalanine or tryptophan. The order of the fields is J gene, D gene, V gene, clone size, CDR3 DNA, CDR3 protein. A D gene is named only where the DNA matches it firmly. Rows give clone size only sometimes, using once, few, many, or a class for an expanded clone.

J: TRBJ2-7
D: NA
V: TRBV6-5
size: few
DNA: TGTGCCAGCTCTCGAGGGGGGGGTTCCTACGAGCAGTACTTC
CDR3: CASSRGGGSYEQYF

J: TRBJ1-1
D: NA
V: TRBV30
size: few
DNA: TGTGCCTGGACTATCGGCACTGAAGCTTTCTTT
CDR3: CAWTIGTEAFF

J: TRBJ2-1
D: TRBD2
V: TRBV7-9
size: NA
DNA: TGTGCCAGCAGCCAGCGGGAGGGGGGTGAGCAGTTCTTC
CDR3: CASSQREGGEQFF

J: TRBJ1-2
D: TRBD1
V: TRBV29-1
size: NA
DNA: TGCAGCGTAGGGGCAGGGGGCGACTATGGCTACACCTTC
CDR3: CSVGAGGDYGYTF

J: TRBJ2-1
D: TRBD2
V: TRBV2
size: few
DNA: TGTGCCAGCAGGGTTCAGCGGGGGGTTTACAATGAGCAGTTCTTC
CDR3: CASRVQRGVYNEQFF

J: TRBJ2-7
D: TRBD1
V: TRBV30
size: few
DNA: TGTGCCTGGACCACGGGACAGGGTTTCTACGAGCAGTACTTC
CDR3: CAWTTGQGFYEQYF

J: TRBJ1-4
D: NA
V: TRBV7-2
size: few
DNA: TGTGCCAGCACCCTGGGGACATTGGGGGAAAAACTGTTTTTT
CDR3: CASTLGTLGEKLFF

J: TRBJ1-2
D: TRBD1
V: TRBV5-4
size: NA
DNA: TGTGCCAGCAGCCGGACAGGGGACGGCTATGGCTACACCTTC
CDR3: CASSRTGDGYGYTF

J: TRBJ1-1
D: TRBD1
V: TRBV4-1
size: NA
DNA: TGCGCCAGCAGCCCCCTCTGGACAGGGGGCGTGGGGAACACTGAAGCTTTCTTT
CDR3: CASSPLWTGGVGNTEAFF

J: TRBJ1-1
D: TRBD1
V: TRBV15
size: few
DNA: TGTGCCACCAGCAGCCGGGACAGTGAAGCTTTCTTT
CDR3: CATSSRDSEAFF

J: TRBJ2-2
D: NA
V: TRBV29-1
size: NA
DNA: TGCAGCGGCCAGGTTTCGGTGGGGGAGCTGTTTTTT
CDR3: CSGQVSVGELFF

J: TRBJ2-1
D: TRBD2
V: TRBV11-2
size: few
DNA: TGTGCCAGCAGCTTCTCCCGTGGACTAGCGGGCGGAAATGAGCAGTTCTTC
CDR3: CASSFSRGLAGGNEQFF

J: TRBJ2-1
D: NA
V: TRBV7-2
size: few
DNA: TGTGCCAGCAGCCCCCGATCGAGGTTTCTTACCTACAATGAGCAGTTCTTC
CDR3: CASSPRSRFLTYNEQFF

J: TRBJ2-3
D: NA
V: TRBV5-1
size: NA
DNA: TGCGCCAGCAGCCACGGGACACAGGATTCCACAGATACGCAGTATTTT
CDR3: CASSHGTQDSTDTQYF

J: TRBJ1-2
D: NA
V: TRBV7-9
size: NA
DNA: TGTGCCAGCAGCTTAGCGCAGGGCAGAAACTATGGCTACACCTTC
CDR3: CASSLAQGRNYGYTF

J: TRBJ1-1
D: NA
V: TRBV29-1
size: few
DNA: TGCAGCGTCCACGGACACAACACTGAAGCTTTCTTT
CDR3: CSVHGHNTEAFF